This T cell receptor (beta chain) was found in a study of blood T cell repertoires in COVID-19. Overall study context: COVID-19 samples collected from the United States, Italy and Spain covered acute and convalescent phases. PBMCs, B-cell-depleted T cells, or T cells provided the cDNA or gDNA that made up the material.

As originally analysed: Estimates of nucleated cell counts were drawn from the amplification of reference gene primers. Some clones are missing from TCRdb's copy, which holds only in-frame ones; the method was immunoSEQ multiplex PCR. V and J calls and clone size are copied from that table; D and trimming were computed from the DNA. Seen here are some 160,000 clones, 80% observed once, and the top ten hold over 4%. V was clipped by 1 base and J by 8 bases, with 8 bases between them. This CDR3 region has 12 residues. Germline values: CDR1 SNHLY, CDR2 FYNNEI. This TCR was sampled from a woman aged 50 to 60 with acute or convalescent COVID-19. The rearrangement joins TRBV2 to TRBJ1-1, with D hard to call. Sequenced: peripheral blood. The CDR3 nucleotides are TGTGCCAGCAGTGAAGTTAATCTGGAAGCTTTCTTT. Its translation: CASSEVNLEAFF.